This T cell receptor (beta chain) derives from a study of blood T cell repertoires in COVID-19. Study at large: Collection of acute and convalescent COVID-19 samples took place in the United States, Italy and Spain. T cells, B-cell-depleted T cells, or PBMCs provided the cDNA or gDNA that served as material.

Original data processing: Reference gene primer amplification gave estimated nucleated cell counts. The table came from immunoSEQ multiplex PCR; TCRdb's copy has only in-frame clones and leaves some out. V and J calls and clone size are copied from that table; D and trimming were computed from the DNA. Of about 160,000 clones listed, approximately 90% are singletons. The CDR3 spans 15 residues. Losses at the gene ends were 6 bases for V and 0 bases for J; bases not matched to a gene: 5. The germline CDR1 and CDR2 sequences are MNHEY and SVGAGI. A word on this clone: The sample holds other DNA sequences that translate to the same CDR3.

The chain joins TRBV6-5 to TRBJ2-3, with 8 bases fitting TRBD2. This clonotype originated in a man aged 18-30 years with acute or convalescent COVID-19. The sample taken for sequencing was peripheral blood. The CDR3 is CASSRLASSTDTQYF. DNA for the CDR3: TGTGCCAGCAGCCGACTAGCGTCCAGCACAGATACGCAGTATTTT.